The sequence of this T cell receptor beta chain was determined in a study of T cell clonotyping in hematopoietic cell transplantation (dated by TCRdb to the early 2020s). Background on the whole study: Pretransplant recipient samples were obtained after cytoreduction. A total of 135 blood samples were collected in the study from about 40 consecutive transplant recipients and their related donors. Patients were recruited between September 2015 and 2017 and followed until September 2020 or death. Study-wide findings and limitations: Broader TCR repertoire diversity after transplant was predicted by Inverse Simpson Index values from donors and from recipients before transplant. Sample size was limited, and cells were not sorted, so CD4 and CD8 repertoire contributions could not be separated. Recipient repertoires showed only a small fraction of overlap with donor repertoires, and over 97% appeared de novo at the given depth. After transplant, TCR diversity in recipients dropped, and pathologically expanded clonotypes climbed progressively between day 30 and day 180.

A remark on this clone: Its antigen specificity is not known. Base-call qualities are not available, and no considerably larger clone is one nucleotide away.

The sample's time point, from its label and the paper: recipient sample about 28 days before transplant, after cytoreduction. Blood from recipients was drawn about 28 days before transplant and again at days 30, 100 and 180 after transplant. Using Nuclei Lysis Solution, genomic DNA was extracted from unfractionated peripheral blood mononuclear cells that were either fresh or cryopreserved. The immunoSEQ assay, a bias-controlled multiplex PCR using V- and J-specific primers, was used to amplify TCR beta CDR3 regions from genomic DNA. In a second PCR step, the CDR3 amplicons were tagged with a proprietary barcode plus Illumina adapter sequences. An Illumina MiSeq instrument was used for sequencing of the CDR3 libraries. From the authors' description of their analysis: Export and quality control were handled in immunoSEQ Analyzer 3.0, while downstream analyses relied on R Bioconductor and Immunarch. Only productive rearrangements within the normalized downsampled data set were used in the calculation of repertoire metrics. Pathologically expanded clonotypes were defined as those larger than 5 templates in the normalized cohort. The Inverse Simpson Index served as the measure of repertoire diversity. To capture all clonotypes, the CMV-specificity analyses were run on the non-normalized data set. The clones in this table, taken by TCRdb from immuneACCESS, are in-frame only. Not every clone is retained; where verified, under half of the shortfall comes from an unresolved V gene, and the cause of the rest is unknown. The V and J calls and clone size were taken over from that table, and D and trimming were inferred from the DNA. The sample contains under 20,000 clones, roughly 82% of them found a single time. The top ten hold under 10% of the sample.

The sample in question was peripheral blood mononuclear cells, obtained before stem cell transplant. The origin of this receptor is a man in his fifties with acute myeloid leukemia. Some clones in this sample may be carry-over from other donors' samples.

The DNA sequence is given as TGTGCCAGCAGCCAAGAAGACAGGGATCGCTACGAGCAGTACTTC. It translates to CASSQEDRDRYEQYF. The rearrangement joined TRBV9 to TRBJ2-7; TRBD1 aligns with 7 central bases. V lost 4 bases and J lost 3 bases, and the count of bases not matched to a germline gene is 10. CDR1 and CDR2 were assigned from the germline V gene as SGDLS and YYNGEE. Inclusive of the bounding cysteine and phenylalanine, the CDR3 is 15 residues long. Only the CDR3 DNA is retained, 45 bases long and in frame from the first base.